The source of this T cell receptor (beta chain) is a study of blood T cells in healthy people across ages. Points from the study as a whole: Donors of long life had a larger count of naive CD4+ cells and greater diversity than aged donors. Age brought a roughly linear fall in TCR beta diversity measured per million T cells.

As to this clonotype: Its cognate antigen is unknown.

Germline V gene sequence: CDR1 ENHRY, CDR2 SYGVKD. CDR3 length: 13 residues. Collection of 7.5 to 10 milliliters of peripheral blood was performed for each donor. Through a sample-barcoded 5' primer and a J-beta primer mix, a second PCR was run for roughly 7 to 12 cycles. TCRdb re-analysed the 5' RACE reads in MiXCR, keeping a single row per CDR3 protein. Counted here are around 790,000 distinct CDR3 sequences, under 45% occurring once; the ten biggest clones make up around 21%. This chain connects TRBV10-3 to TRBJ2-4; 7 positions match TRBD1. With the DNA end fitting TRBJ2-7 better, the J assignment may be wrong. Sequencing was done on a sample of blood. The sequence derives from a man in his 60s in good health. The CDR3 here is CAISGEPGGEQYF. CDR3 in DNA: TGTGCCATCAGCGGGGAACCAGGGGGCGAGCAGTACTTC.